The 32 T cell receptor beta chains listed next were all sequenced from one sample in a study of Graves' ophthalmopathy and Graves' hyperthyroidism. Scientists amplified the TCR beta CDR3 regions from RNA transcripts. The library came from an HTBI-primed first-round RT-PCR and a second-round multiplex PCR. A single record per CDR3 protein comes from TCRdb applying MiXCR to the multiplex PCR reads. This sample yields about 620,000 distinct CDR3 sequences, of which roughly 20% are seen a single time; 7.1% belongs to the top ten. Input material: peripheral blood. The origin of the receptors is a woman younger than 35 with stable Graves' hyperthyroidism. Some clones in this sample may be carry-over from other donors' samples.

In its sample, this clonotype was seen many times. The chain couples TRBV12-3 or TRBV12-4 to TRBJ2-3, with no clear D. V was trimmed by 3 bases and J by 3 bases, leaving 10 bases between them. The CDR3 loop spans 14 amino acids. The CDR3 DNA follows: TGTGCCAGCAGTTTCGGCAGCCCAACAGATACGCAGTATTTT. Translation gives CASSFGSPTDTQYF.

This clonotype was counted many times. CDR3 coding DNA: TGTGCCAGCAGTGTCCGGGACGGTCCCTACGAGCAGTACTTC. Translation gives CASSVRDGPYEQYF. The V call is TRBV25-1, the J call TRBJ2-7; D assignment may be TRBD1 or TRBD2 (5 bases each). Germline V gene sequence: CDR1 MGHDK, CDR2 SYGVNS. This CDR3 is built from 14 residues. V shed 4 bases and J shed 2 bases, with 12 bases lying between them.

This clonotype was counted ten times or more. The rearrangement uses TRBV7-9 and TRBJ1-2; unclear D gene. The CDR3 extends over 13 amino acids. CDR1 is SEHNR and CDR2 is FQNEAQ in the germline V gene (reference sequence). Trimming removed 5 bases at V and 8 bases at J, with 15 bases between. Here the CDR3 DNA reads TGTGCCAGCAGCCCCGAGTGGGGAGACGGCTACACCTTC. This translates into CASSPEWGDGYTF. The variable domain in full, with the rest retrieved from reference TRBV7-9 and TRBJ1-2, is DTGVSQNPRHKITKRGQNVTFRCDPISEHNRLYWYRQTLGQGPEFLTYFQNEAQLEKSRLLSDRFSAERPKGSFSTLEIQRTEQGDSAMYLCASSPEWGDGYTFGSGTRLTVV.

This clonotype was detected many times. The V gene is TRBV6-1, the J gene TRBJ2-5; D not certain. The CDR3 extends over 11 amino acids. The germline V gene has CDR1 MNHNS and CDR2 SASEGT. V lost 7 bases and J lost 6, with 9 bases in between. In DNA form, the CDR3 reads TGTGCCAGCATCATAGGTCAGACCCAGTACTTC. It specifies CASIIGQTQYF.

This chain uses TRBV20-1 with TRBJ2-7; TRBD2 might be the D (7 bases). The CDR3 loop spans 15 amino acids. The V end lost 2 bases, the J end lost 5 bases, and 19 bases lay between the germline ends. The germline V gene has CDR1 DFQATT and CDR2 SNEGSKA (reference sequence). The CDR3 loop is CSARRRGGGIHEQYF. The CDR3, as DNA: TGCAGTGCTAGAAGGAGAGGGGGAGGGATACACGAGCAGTACTTC.

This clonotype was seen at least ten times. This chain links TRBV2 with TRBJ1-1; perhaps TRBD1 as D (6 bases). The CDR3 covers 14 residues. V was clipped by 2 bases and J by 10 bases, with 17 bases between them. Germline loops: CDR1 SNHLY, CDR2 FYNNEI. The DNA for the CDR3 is TGTGCCAGCAGTGAACCCCACAGGGTGGTGAGAGCTTTCTTT. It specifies CASSEPHRVVRAFF.

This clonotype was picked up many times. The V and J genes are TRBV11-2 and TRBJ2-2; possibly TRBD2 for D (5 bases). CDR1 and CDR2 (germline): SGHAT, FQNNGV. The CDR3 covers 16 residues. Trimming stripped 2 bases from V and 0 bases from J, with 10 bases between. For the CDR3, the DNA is TGTGCCAGCAGCTTACCCGCACTAGCGAACACCGGGGAGCTGTTTTTT. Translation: CASSLPALANTGELFF.

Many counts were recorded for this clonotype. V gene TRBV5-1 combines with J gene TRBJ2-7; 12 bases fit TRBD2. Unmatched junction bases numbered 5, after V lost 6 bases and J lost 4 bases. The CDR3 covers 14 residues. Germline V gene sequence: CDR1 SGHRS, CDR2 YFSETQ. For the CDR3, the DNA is TGCGCCAGCAAAAGGACTAGCGGGGAATACGAGCAGTACTTC. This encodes CASKRTSGEYEQYF.

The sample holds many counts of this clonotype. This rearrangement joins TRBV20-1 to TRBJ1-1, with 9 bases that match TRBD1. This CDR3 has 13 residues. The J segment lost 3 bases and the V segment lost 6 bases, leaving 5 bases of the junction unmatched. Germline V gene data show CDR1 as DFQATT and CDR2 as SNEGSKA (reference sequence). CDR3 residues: CSASGTGHTEAFF. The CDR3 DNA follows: TGCAGTGCATCCGGGACAGGGCACACTGAAGCTTTCTTT.

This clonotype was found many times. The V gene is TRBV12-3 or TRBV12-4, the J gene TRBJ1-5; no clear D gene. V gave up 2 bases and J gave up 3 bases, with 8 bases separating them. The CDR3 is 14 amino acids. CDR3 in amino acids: CASSLPSLNQPQHF. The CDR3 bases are TGTGCCAGCAGTTTACCTTCCCTCAATCAGCCCCAGCATTTT.

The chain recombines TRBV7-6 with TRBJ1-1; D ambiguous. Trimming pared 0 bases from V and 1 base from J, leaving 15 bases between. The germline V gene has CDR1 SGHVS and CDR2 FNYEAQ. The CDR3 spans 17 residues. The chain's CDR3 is CASSLATATYQNTEAFF. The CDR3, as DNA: TGTGCCAGCAGCTTAGCTACAGCAACTTACCAGAACACTGAAGCTTTCTTT.

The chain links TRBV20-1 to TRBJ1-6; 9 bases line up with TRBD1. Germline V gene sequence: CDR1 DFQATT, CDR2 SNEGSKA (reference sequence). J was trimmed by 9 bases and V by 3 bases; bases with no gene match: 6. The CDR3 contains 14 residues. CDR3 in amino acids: CSASPGQGVSPLHF. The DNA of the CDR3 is TGCAGTGCTAGCCCGGGACAGGGTGTTTCACCCCTCCACTTT.

This CDR3 reads CAIAENTEAFF. CDR3 DNA sequence: TGTGCCATCGCAGAAAACACTGAAGCTTTCTTT. The gene calls are TRBV10-3 and TRBJ1-1; D is unclear. V was shortened by 8 bases and J by 2 bases, with 6 bases between the two germline ends. Germline assignment: CDR1 ENHRY and CDR2 SYGVKD. The CDR3 loop spans 11 amino acids.

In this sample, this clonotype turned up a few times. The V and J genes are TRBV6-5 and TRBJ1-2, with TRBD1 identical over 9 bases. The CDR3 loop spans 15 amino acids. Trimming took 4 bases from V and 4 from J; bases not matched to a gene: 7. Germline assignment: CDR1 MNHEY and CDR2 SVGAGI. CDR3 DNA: TGTGCCAGCAGTTGGGGGACAGGGTCACCCTATGGCTACACCTTC. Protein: CASSWGTGSPYGYTF.

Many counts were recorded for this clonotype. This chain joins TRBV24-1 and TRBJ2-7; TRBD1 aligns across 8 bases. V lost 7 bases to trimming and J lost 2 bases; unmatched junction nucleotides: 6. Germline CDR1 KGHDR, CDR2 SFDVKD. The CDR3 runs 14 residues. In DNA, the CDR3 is TGTGCCACCAGGGGACAGGAGGGTACCTACGAGCAGTACTTC. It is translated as CATRGQEGTYEQYF.

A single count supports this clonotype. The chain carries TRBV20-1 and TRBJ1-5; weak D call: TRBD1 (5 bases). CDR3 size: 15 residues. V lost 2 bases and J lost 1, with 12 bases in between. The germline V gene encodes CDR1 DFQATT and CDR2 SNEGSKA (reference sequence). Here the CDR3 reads CSARLGGGSNQPQHF. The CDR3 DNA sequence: TGCAGTGCTAGACTCGGGGGAGGCAGCAATCAGCCCCAGCATTTT.

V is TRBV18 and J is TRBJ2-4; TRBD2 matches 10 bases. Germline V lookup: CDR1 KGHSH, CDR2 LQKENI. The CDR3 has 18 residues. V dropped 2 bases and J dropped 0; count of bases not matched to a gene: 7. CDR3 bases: TGTGCCAGCTCACCAGATGGTCTAGCGGGAGAAGCCAAAAACATTCAGTACTTC. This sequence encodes CASSPDGLAGEAKNIQYF.

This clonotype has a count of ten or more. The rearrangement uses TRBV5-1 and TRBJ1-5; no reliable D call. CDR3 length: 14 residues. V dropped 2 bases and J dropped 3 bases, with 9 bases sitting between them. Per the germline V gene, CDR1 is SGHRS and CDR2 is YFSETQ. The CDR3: CASSFGGFNQPQHF. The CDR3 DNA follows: TGCGCCAGCAGCTTTGGAGGGTTCAATCAGCCCCAGCATTTT.

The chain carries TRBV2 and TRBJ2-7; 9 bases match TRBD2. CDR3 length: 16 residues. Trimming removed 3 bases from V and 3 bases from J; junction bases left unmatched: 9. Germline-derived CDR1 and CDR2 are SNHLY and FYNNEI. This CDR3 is CASSELVAGDLYEQYF. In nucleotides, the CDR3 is TGTGCCAGCAGTGAGTTAGTAGCGGGGGACCTCTACGAGCAGTACTTC.

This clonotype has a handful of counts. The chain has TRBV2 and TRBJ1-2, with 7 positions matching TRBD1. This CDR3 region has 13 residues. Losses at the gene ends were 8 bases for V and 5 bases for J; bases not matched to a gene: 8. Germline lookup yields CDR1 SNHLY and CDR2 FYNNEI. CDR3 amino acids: CASGDRKTYGYTF. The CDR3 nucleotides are TGTGCCAGCGGGGACAGAAAAACTTATGGCTACACCTTC. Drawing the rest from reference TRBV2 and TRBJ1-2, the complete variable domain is EPEVTQTPSHQVTQMGQEVILRCVPISNHLYFYWYRQILGQKVEFLVSFYNNEISEKSEIFDDQFSVERPDGSNFTLKIRSTKLEDSAMYFCASGDRKTYGYTFGSGTRLTVV.

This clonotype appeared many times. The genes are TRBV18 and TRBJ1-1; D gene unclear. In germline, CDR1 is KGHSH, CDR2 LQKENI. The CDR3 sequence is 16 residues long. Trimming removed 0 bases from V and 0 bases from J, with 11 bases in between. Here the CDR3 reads CASSPPNSQMNTEAFF. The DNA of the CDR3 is TGTGCCAGCTCACCACCGAACTCGCAGATGAACACTGAAGCTTTCTTT.

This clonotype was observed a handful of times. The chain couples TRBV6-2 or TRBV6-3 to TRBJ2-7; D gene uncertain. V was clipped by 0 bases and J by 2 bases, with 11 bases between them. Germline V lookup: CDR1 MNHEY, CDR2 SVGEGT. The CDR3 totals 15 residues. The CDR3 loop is CASSYSIGVTYEQYF. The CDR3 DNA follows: TGTGCCAGCAGTTACTCGATTGGGGTTACCTACGAGCAGTACTTC.

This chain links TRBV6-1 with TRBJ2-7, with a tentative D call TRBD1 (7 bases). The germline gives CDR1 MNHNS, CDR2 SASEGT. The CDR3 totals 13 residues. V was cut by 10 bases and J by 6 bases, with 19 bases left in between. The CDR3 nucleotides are TGTGCCACTACCCCCCCAGGGGGAGGCGAGCAGTACTTC. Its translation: CATTPPGGGEQYF.

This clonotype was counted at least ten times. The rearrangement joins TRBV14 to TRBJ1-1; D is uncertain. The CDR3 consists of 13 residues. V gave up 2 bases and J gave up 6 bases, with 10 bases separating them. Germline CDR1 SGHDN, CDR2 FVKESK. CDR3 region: CASSQSMSAEAFF. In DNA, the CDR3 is TGTGCCAGCAGCCAAAGTATGTCGGCTGAAGCTTTCTTT.

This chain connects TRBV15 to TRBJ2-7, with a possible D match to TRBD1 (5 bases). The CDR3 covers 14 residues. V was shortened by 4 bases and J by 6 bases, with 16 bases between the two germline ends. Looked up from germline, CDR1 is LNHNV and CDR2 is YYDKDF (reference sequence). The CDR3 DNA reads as TGTGCCACCAGCAATCGGCAGGGTAGGGGCGAGCAGTACTTC. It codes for CATSNRQGRGEQYF.

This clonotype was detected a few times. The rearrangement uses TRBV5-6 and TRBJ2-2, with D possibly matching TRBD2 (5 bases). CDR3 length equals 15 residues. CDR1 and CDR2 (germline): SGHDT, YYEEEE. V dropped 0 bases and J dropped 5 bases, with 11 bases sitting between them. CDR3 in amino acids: CASSLVSGWTGELFF. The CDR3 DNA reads TGTGCCAGCAGCTTGGTTTCGGGATGGACCGGGGAGCTGTTTTTT.

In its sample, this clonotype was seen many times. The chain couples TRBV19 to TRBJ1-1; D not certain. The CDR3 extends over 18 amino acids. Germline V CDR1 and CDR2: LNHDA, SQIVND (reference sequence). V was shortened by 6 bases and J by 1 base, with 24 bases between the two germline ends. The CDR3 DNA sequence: TGTGCCAGTAGGTTATGGTACAGCTCATTAACGGGGAACACTGAAGCTTTCTTT. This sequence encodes CASRLWYSSLTGNTEAFF.

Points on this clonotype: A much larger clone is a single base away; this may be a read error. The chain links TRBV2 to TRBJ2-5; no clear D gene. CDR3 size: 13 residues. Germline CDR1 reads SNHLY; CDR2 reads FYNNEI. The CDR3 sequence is CASSEWNQDTQYF. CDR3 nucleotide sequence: TGTGCCAGCAGTGAGTGGAACCAAGATACCCAGTACTTC.

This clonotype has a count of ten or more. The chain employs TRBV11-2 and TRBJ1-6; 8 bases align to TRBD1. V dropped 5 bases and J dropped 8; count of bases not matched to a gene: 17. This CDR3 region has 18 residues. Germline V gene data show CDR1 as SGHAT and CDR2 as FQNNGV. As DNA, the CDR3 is TGTGCCAGCAGCCTCCCCCGGGACAGGTTCCCGGGGGATTCACCCCTCCACTTT. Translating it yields CASSLPRDRFPGDSPLHF.

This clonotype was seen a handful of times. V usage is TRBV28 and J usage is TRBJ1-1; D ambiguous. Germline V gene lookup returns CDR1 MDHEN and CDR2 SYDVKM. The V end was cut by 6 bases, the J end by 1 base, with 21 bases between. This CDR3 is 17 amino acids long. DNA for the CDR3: TGTGCCAGCAGCCTGTTCGCTTTGGAGGTAACGAACACTGAAGCTTTCTTT. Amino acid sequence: CASSLFALEVTNTEAFF.

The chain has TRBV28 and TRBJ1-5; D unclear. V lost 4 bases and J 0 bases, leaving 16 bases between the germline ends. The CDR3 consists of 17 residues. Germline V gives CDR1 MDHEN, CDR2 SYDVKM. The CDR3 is CASSSHRASNSNQPQHF. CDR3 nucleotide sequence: TGTGCCAGCAGTTCCCACCGGGCCTCAAATAGCAATCAGCCCCAGCATTTT.

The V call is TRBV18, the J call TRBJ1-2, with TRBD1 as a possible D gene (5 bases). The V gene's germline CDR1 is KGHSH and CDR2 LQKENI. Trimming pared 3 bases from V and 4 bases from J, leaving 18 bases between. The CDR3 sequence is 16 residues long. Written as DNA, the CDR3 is TGTGCCAGCTCACCGACTACTCAGGGAGGAAGCTATGGCTACACCTTC. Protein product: CASSPTTQGGSYGYTF.